The text below deals with one T cell receptor beta chain. Its antigen is still unknown. The CDR3 runs to 13 residues. Germline V gene lookup returns CDR1 SQVTM and CDR2 ANQGSEA. V gave up 7 bases and J gave up 2 bases; unmatched junction bases: 4. This sample was taken from a study of T cells in Graves' hyperthyroidism and ophthalmopathy. The study's findings and limits: Ophthalmopathy stood apart from stable hyperthyroidism in a 13 V-J model.

RNA transcripts served as the template for amplifying TCR beta CDR3 regions. Carried out on the TCR CDR3, a first-round RT-PCR used the HTBI primer set. TCRdb processed the multiplex PCR reads anew with MiXCR; each CDR3 protein has one entry. This sample has hundreds of thousands of distinct CDR3 sequences, with 15% found just once. Used for diagnoses were clinical symptoms, serum thyroxine and TRAb, thyroid ultrasound and orbital computed tomography. The sequence was collected from a woman aged 25 to 39 with Graves' hyperthyroidism. V is TRBV29-1 and J is TRBJ2-3, with 9 nucleotides matching TRBD1. Sequencing was carried out using blood. In DNA, the CDR3 is TGCAGCGAACGGGACAGGGCCACAGATACGCAGTATTTT. Its translation is CSERDRATDTQYF.